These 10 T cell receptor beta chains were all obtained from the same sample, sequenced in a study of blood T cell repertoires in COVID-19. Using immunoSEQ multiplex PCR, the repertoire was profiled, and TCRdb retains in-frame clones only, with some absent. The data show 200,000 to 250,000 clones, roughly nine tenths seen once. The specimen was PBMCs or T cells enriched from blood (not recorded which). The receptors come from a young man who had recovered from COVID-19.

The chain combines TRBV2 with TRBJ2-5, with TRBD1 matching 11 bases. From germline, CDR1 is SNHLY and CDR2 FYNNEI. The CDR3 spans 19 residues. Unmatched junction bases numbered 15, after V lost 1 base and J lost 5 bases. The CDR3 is CASSEEGQGDTSGHETQYF. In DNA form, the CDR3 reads TGTGCCAGCAGTGAAGAGGGACAGGGGGACACCTCGGGGCACGAGACCCAGTACTTC.

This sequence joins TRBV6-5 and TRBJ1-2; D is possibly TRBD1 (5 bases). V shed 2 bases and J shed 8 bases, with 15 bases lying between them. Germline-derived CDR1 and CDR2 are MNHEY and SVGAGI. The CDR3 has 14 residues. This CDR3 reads CASSYIRDLVGYTF. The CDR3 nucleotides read TGTGCCAGCAGTTACATACGGGACTTAGTAGGCTACACCTTC.

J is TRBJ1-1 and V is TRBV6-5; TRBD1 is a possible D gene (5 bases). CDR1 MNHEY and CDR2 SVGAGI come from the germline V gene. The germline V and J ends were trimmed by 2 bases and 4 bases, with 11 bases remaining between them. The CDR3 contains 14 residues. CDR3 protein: CASSYSITGTEAFF. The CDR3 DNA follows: TGTGCCAGCAGTTACAGCATAACAGGCACTGAAGCTTTCTTT.

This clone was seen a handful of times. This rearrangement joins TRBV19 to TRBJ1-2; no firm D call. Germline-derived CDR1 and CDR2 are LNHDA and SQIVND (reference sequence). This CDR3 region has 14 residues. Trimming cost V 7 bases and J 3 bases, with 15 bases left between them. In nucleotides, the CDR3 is TGTGCCAGTAACGAGCGGAGGAACTACTATGGCTACACCTTC. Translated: CASNERRNYYGYTF.

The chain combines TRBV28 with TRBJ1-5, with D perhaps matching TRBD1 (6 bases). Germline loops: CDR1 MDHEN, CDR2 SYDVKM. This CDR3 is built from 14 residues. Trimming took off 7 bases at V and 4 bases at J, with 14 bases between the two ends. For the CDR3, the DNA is TGTGCCAGCATACGGGACACGCAAAATCAGCCCCAGCATTTT. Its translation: CASIRDTQNQPQHF.

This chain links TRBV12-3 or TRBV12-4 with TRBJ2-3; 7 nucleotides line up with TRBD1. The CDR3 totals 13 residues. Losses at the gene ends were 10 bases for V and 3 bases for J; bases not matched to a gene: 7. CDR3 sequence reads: CAISQGVTDTQYF. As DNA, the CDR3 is TGTGCCATTTCGCAGGGGGTGACAGATACGCAGTATTTT.

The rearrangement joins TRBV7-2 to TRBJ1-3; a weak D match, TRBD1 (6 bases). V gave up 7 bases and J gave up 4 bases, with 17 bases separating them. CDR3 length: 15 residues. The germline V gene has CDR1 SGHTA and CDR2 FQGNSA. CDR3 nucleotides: TGTGCCAGCAACATAGGGGGGGCTTCGGGAAACACCATATATTTT. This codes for CASNIGGASGNTIYF.

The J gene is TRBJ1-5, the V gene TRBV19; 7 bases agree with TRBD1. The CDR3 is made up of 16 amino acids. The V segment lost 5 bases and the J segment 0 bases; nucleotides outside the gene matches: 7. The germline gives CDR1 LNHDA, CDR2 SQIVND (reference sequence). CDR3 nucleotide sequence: TGTGCCAGTAGTGTCGCCGGGACAGATAGCAATCAGCCCCAGCATTTT. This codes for CASSVAGTDSNQPQHF.

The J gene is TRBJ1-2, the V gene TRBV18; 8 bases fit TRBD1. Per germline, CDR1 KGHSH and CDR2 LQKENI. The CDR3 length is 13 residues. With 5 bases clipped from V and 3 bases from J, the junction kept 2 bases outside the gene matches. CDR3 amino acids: CASSLDRDYGYTF. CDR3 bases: TGTGCCAGCTCATTGGACAGGGACTATGGCTACACCTTC.

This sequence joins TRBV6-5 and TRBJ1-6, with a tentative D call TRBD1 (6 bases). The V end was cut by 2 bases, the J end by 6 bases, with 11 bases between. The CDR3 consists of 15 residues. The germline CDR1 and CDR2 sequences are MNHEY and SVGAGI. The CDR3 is CASSYLGQLNSPLHF. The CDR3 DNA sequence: TGTGCCAGCAGTTACCTCGGACAGCTTAATTCACCCCTCCACTTT.